Listed below are T cell receptor beta chains from one sample, sequenced in a study of control samples from healthy donors and cancer patients. Sequencing used immunoSEQ multiplex PCR; TCRdb keeps in-frame clones, though not all of them. The table records roughly 100,000 clones, roughly 85% of them present only once. Sequenced input: blood. The receptors were sampled from a woman between 50 and 59 years old in good health. Both conserved end residues are part of each CDR3. The D gene is left open where the match is weak. The size entry is marked missing in some rows and otherwise reads once, few, many or a size class.

size: NA
D: TRBD1
V: TRBV24-1
J: TRBJ1-1
DNA: TGTGCCACCAGTGATCCCCGGGACAGGGGTACTGAAGCTTTCTTT
CDR3: CATSDPRDRGTEAFF

size: NA
D: NA
V: TRBV5-1
J: TRBJ2-2
DNA: TGCGCCAGCAGCTTGAGAGGGCTGACGAACACCGGGGAGCTGTTTTTT
CDR3: CASSLRGLTNTGELFF

size: NA
D: TRBD2
V: TRBV4-3
J: TRBJ2-1
DNA: TGCGCCAGCAGCCAAGACCAGGGACTAGCGGGAGTCAATGAGCAGTTCTTC
CDR3: CASSQDQGLAGVNEQFF

size: once
D: TRBD2
V: TRBV29-1
J: TRBJ2-3
DNA: TGCAGCGTTGTGACTAGCGGGAGCGCGGATACGCAGTATTTT
CDR3: CSVVTSGSADTQYF

size: few
D: NA
V: TRBV27
J: TRBJ1-6
DNA: TGTGCCAGCAGTCCCCTGGCGGTTAGCTCCTATAATTCACCCCTCCACTTT
CDR3: CASSPLAVSSYNSPLHF

size: NA
D: NA
V: TRBV19
J: TRBJ1-1
DNA: TGTGCCAGTAGTATCCGGGGGCCGGACACTGAAGCTTTCTTT
CDR3: CASSIRGPDTEAFF

size: many
D: NA
V: TRBV7-8
J: TRBJ1-5
DNA: TGTGCCAGCAGCCCAAGGGGGGGGAAACATCAGCCCCAGCATTTT
CDR3: CASSPRGGKHQPQHF

size: NA
D: TRBD1
V: TRBV5-4
J: TRBJ2-2
DNA: TGTGCCAGCAGCCCCGGACAGGGGGCGAGGGCCGGGGAGCTGTTTTTT
CDR3: CASSPGQGARAGELFF

size: NA
D: TRBD1
V: TRBV7-3
J: TRBJ1-1
DNA: TGTGCCAGCAGCTTAACTAACCAAAGGGGGCCCACTGAAGCTTTCTTT
CDR3: CASSLTNQRGPTEAFF

size: NA
D: NA
V: TRBV5-1
J: TRBJ2-2
DNA: TGCGCCAGCAGCTTGGCCCCGGGGGCAACCGGGGAGCTGTTTTTT
CDR3: CASSLAPGATGELFF

size: NA
D: TRBD1
V: TRBV6-4
J: TRBJ1-1
DNA: TGTGCCAGCAGTGACAGGGCAGGGGGTAGGCCCACTGAAGCTTTCTTT
CDR3: CASSDRAGGRPTEAFF

size: few
D: TRBD2
V: TRBV19
J: TRBJ2-7
DNA: TGTGCCAGTTCCCCGGGACTAGCGTTCTACGAGCAGTACTTC
CDR3: CASSPGLAFYEQYF

size: NA
D: TRBD1
V: TRBV7-6
J: TRBJ1-1
DNA: TGTGCCAGCAGCCGTGAGGGACAGTTTCGCACTGAAGCTTTCTTT
CDR3: CASSREGQFRTEAFF

size: NA
D: NA
V: TRBV30
J: TRBJ1-5
DNA: TGTGCCTGGAGTGTACCCCTAGGGGGGGCTCAGCCCCAGCATTTT
CDR3: CAWSVPLGGAQPQHF

size: NA
D: TRBD2
V: TRBV7-2
J: TRBJ2-7
DNA: TGTGCCAGCAGCTTCCTAGCGGGGGAATCCTACGAGCAGTACTTC
CDR3: CASSFLAGESYEQYF

size: NA
D: TRBD1
V: TRBV3-1/TRBV3-2
J: TRBJ2-6
DNA: TGTGCCAGCAGCCAAGATCTGGAGACAGGGGTCAACTCTGGGGCCAACGTCCTGACTTTC
CDR3: CASSQDLETGVNSGANVLTF

size: NA
D: TRBD1
V: TRBV11-2
J: TRBJ1-1
DNA: TGTGCCAGCAGCTCTAAGACAGGGGGCAGTAACACTGAAGCTTTCTTT
CDR3: CASSSKTGGSNTEAFF

size: NA
D: NA
V: TRBV5-6
J: TRBJ2-5
DNA: TGTGCCAGCAGCTTGGGTCGTGGGACACCCCAAGAGACCCAGTACTTC
CDR3: CASSLGRGTPQETQYF

size: NA
D: TRBD2
V: TRBV9
J: TRBJ2-3
DNA: TGTGCCAGCAGCGTAGTAGCGGGGGGTAGCACAGATACGCAGTATTTT
CDR3: CASSVVAGGSTDTQYF

size: once
D: TRBD1
V: TRBV24-1
J: TRBJ2-1
DNA: TGTGTCACCAGTGATAGGACAGGGGCCGATGAGCAGTTCTTC
CDR3: CVTSDRTGADEQFF

size: NA
D: NA
V: TRBV7-2
J: TRBJ2-1
DNA: TGTGCCAGCAGCTTAGCGGATCAGCCCGGCTATGAGCAGTTCTTC
CDR3: CASSLADQPGYEQFF

size: once
D: TRBD1
V: TRBV27
J: TRBJ1-3
DNA: TGTGCCAGCAGATTATCCGGGACAGGGGTTGGAAACACCATATATTTT
CDR3: CASRLSGTGVGNTIYF

size: NA
D: NA
V: TRBV7-2
J: TRBJ2-3
DNA: TGTGCCAGCAGCTTAGTTGCTGGGACACAAGATACGCAGTATTTT
CDR3: CASSLVAGTQDTQYF

size: NA
D: NA
V: TRBV7-2
J: TRBJ1-2
DNA: TGTGCCAGCAGCTCTTACAATCAGGCATCCGGGGATGGCTACACCTTC
CDR3: CASSSYNQASGDGYTF

size: NA
D: TRBD1
V: TRBV6-2/TRBV6-3
J: TRBJ2-1
DNA: TGTGCCAGCAGTTACTTGAGGACCGGGACAGGGACCTTCAATGAGCAGTTCTTC
CDR3: CASSYLRTGTGTFNEQFF

size: NA
D: NA
V: TRBV7-9
J: TRBJ2-2
DNA: TGTGCCAGCAGCTTAGCTGTTCAGTTGAGCCCCGGGGAGCTGTTTTTT
CDR3: CASSLAVQLSPGELFF

size: NA
D: TRBD1
V: TRBV5-1
J: TRBJ2-2
DNA: TGCGCCAGCAGTCAGGGACAGGGAGGGACCGGGGAGCTGTTTTTT
CDR3: CASSQGQGGTGELFF

size: NA
D: TRBD1
V: TRBV19
J: TRBJ2-5
DNA: TGTGCCAGTAGTATGCGTGGACAGGGGATAGGAGAGACCCAGTACTTC
CDR3: CASSMRGQGIGETQYF

size: few
D: NA
V: TRBV28
J: TRBJ1-4
DNA: TGTGCCAGCAGTTTAGTGGGCACTAATGAAAAACTGTTTTTT
CDR3: CASSLVGTNEKLFF

size: once
D: NA
V: TRBV7-9
J: TRBJ2-4
DNA: TGTGCCAGCAGCTTAAACAGAGGGGGGAGTCTAGCCAAAAACATTCAGTACTTC
CDR3: CASSLNRGGSLAKNIQYF

size: NA
D: TRBD1
V: TRBV7-8
J: TRBJ2-1
DNA: TGTGCCAGCAGCAACGACAGGGGTATCTACAATGAGCAGTTCTTC
CDR3: CASSNDRGIYNEQFF

size: NA
D: NA
V: TRBV29-1
J: TRBJ1-1
DNA: TGCAGCGTTGAAGATCGTCCTGGAACTGAAGCTTTCTTT
CDR3: CSVEDRPGTEAFF

size: NA
D: NA
V: TRBV19
J: TRBJ1-1
DNA: TGTGCCAGTAGTCCGATAGTAACCTTCACTGAAGCTTTCTTT
CDR3: CASSPIVTFTEAFF

size: NA
D: NA
V: TRBV7-2
J: TRBJ1-2
DNA: TGTGCCAGCAGCAAGAGCCACGGGGATGGCTACACCTTC
CDR3: CASSKSHGDGYTF

size: NA
D: TRBD1
V: TRBV7-8
J: TRBJ1-1
DNA: TGTGCCAGCAGCTTAGTAGGCGGACAGGGGGCAGGCACTGAAGCTTTCTTT
CDR3: CASSLVGGQGAGTEAFF

size: NA
D: NA
V: TRBV19
J: TRBJ2-3
DNA: TGTGCCAGTGTCGGGACTAGCACAGATACGCAGTATTTT
CDR3: CASVGTSTDTQYF

size: NA
D: NA
V: TRBV19
J: TRBJ1-1
DNA: TGTGCCAGTAGGTCAGCGGGGACTAACACTGAAGCTTTCTTT
CDR3: CASRSAGTNTEAFF

size: NA
D: TRBD1
V: TRBV4-1
J: TRBJ1-4
DNA: TGCGCCAGCAGTCAGGACAGGGGATTTGAAAAACTGTTTTTT
CDR3: CASSQDRGFEKLFF

size: NA
D: NA
V: TRBV7-9
J: TRBJ2-7
DNA: TGTGCCAGCAGCGAAGGGGGGGTTGGCGAGCAGTACTTC
CDR3: CASSEGGVGEQYF

size: NA
D: NA
V: TRBV3-1/TRBV3-2
J: TRBJ2-5
DNA: TGTGCCAGCAGCCAAGATAAGGGGGGGACGGCGGGAGTTCAGACCCAGTACTTC
CDR3: CASSQDKGGTAGVQTQYF

size: NA
D: TRBD2
V: TRBV5-1
J: TRBJ2-1
DNA: TGCGCCAGCAGCCCCGGACTAGCGGGGGGGCAATTGTTCTTC
CDR3: CASSPGLAGGQLFF

size: NA
D: TRBD1
V: TRBV28
J: TRBJ1-5
DNA: TGTGCCAGCAGTTTCATAGGGGGCAAACAGCCCCAGCATTTT
CDR3: CASSFIGGKQPQHF

size: NA
D: NA
V: TRBV28
J: TRBJ2-1
DNA: TGTGCCAGTAAACAGGGTCCGGCATGGAATGAGCAGTTCTTC
CDR3: CASKQGPAWNEQFF

size: NA
D: TRBD1
V: TRBV5-1
J: TRBJ1-3
DNA: TGCGCCAGCAGCTCACAGGGGGCAGATGGAAACACCATATATTTT
CDR3: CASSSQGADGNTIYF

size: NA
D: TRBD1
V: TRBV13
J: TRBJ2-7
DNA: TGTGCCAGCAGCTTAGGGGACAGGGTTGACGAGCAGTACTTC
CDR3: CASSLGDRVDEQYF

size: NA
D: NA
V: TRBV3-1/TRBV3-2
J: TRBJ1-5
DNA: TGTGCCAGCAGCCAAGAGCGGGGTTTCGATAGCAATCAGCCCCAGCATTTT
CDR3: CASSQERGFDSNQPQHF

size: NA
D: TRBD1
V: TRBV10-3
J: TRBJ2-1
DNA: TGTGCCATCAGTGGGCGGGACAGGGGCGAGGAGCAGTTCTTC
CDR3: CAISGRDRGEEQFF

size: NA
D: NA
V: TRBV21-1
J: TRBJ1-5
DNA: TGTGCCAGCAGCCGCGGACACCCCGATAGCAATCAGCCCCAGCATTTT
CDR3: CASSRGHPDSNQPQHF

size: NA
D: NA
V: TRBV6-2/TRBV6-3
J: TRBJ2-7
DNA: TGTGCCAGCAGCCGTGGGGGCCTTAGGGAGCAGTACTTC
CDR3: CASSRGGLREQYF

size: NA
D: NA
V: TRBV6-6
J: TRBJ2-1
DNA: TGTGCCAGCAGTTACTCGAACCGGGGGAGCGGTGAGCAGTTCTTC
CDR3: CASSYSNRGSGEQFF

size: NA
D: NA
V: TRBV19
J: TRBJ1-1
DNA: TGTGCCAGCCAGAAGGGATTTGCAGTCCTCTTGAACACTGAAGCTTTCTTT
CDR3: CASQKGFAVLLNTEAFF

size: once
D: NA
V: TRBV4-3
J: TRBJ1-1
DNA: TGCGCCAGCAGCCAGCGGACTAACACTGAAGCTTTCTTT
CDR3: CASSQRTNTEAFF

size: NA
D: NA
V: TRBV12-3/TRBV12-4
J: TRBJ2-5
DNA: TGTGCCAGCAGTTTAAGGAGGCAAGAGACCCAGTACTTC
CDR3: CASSLRRQETQYF

size: NA
D: TRBD2
V: TRBV12-5
J: TRBJ2-1
DNA: TGTGCTAGTGGTTACCAGACTAGCGGTTACAATGAGCAGTTCTTC
CDR3: CASGYQTSGYNEQFF

size: NA
D: NA
V: TRBV6-4
J: TRBJ1-2
DNA: TGTGCCAGCAGTATGGTGGCAGGGCAACATGGCTACACCTTC
CDR3: CASSMVAGQHGYTF

size: once
D: NA
V: TRBV10-2
J: TRBJ2-3
DNA: TGCGCCAGCAGTAACACAGATACGCAGTATTTT
CDR3: CASSNTDTQYF

size: once
D: TRBD2
V: TRBV27
J: TRBJ2-2
DNA: TGTGCCAGCAGTTTCCTAGGACTAGCGGGAATGAACACCGGGGAGCTGTTTTTT
CDR3: CASSFLGLAGMNTGELFF

size: NA
D: NA
V: TRBV5-5
J: TRBJ2-5
DNA: TGTGCCAGCAGCCTCAGGGTACAAGAGACCCAGTACTTC
CDR3: CASSLRVQETQYF

size: NA
D: NA
V: TRBV3-1/TRBV3-2
J: TRBJ2-7
DNA: TGTGCCAGCAGCCCCAAAGGAGGCGGGCATGTCCACGAGCAGTACTTC
CDR3: CASSPKGGGHVHEQYF

size: once
D: NA
V: TRBV3-1/TRBV3-2
J: TRBJ2-7
DNA: TGTGCCAGCAGCCGTGGAGGCCACTCCTACGAGCAGTACTTC
CDR3: CASSRGGHSYEQYF